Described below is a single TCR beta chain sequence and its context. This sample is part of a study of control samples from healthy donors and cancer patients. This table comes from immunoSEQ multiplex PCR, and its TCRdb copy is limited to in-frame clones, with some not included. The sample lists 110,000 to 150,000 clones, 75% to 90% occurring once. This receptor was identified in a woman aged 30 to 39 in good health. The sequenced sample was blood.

The CDR3 here is CASSQEALSYNEQFF. The CDR3 region has the DNA TGTGCCAGCAGCCAAGAAGCCCTCTCCTACAATGAGCAGTTCTTC. The chain carries TRBV3-1 (or the pseudogene TRBV3-2) and TRBJ2-1; D gene unclear. This CDR3 spans 15 amino acids. CDR1 is LGHDT, CDR2 YNNKEL, per germline (reference sequence). V shed 0 bases and J shed 0 bases, with 6 bases lying between them.